One and the same sample provided the 29 T cell receptor beta chains below, sequenced in a study of identical twins' blood T cells. TCRdb redid the calling of the 5' RACE reads with MiXCR, one entry per CDR3 protein. The data contain 350,000 to 450,000 distinct CDR3 sequences, roughly 27% of them seen just once; the ten biggest clones take up about 6%. The sample comprised PBMCs. The source is a woman aged 18 to 55 in good health.

The chain recombines TRBV11-2 with TRBJ1-4, with D possibly being TRBD1 (5 bases). The germline gives CDR1 SGHAT, CDR2 FQNNGV. V dropped 4 bases and J dropped 3 bases, with 9 bases sitting between them. The CDR3 runs to 14 residues. The CDR3 loop is CASSSRESNEKLFF. The CDR3 DNA follows: TGTGCCAGCAGCTCCAGGGAGTCTAATGAAAAACTGTTTTTT.

This chain connects TRBV11-2 to TRBJ2-1, with D maybe TRBD2 (5 bases). The ends were cut back, 0 bases at V and 8 bases at J, with 11 bases in the middle. This CDR3 comprises 14 residues. The germline CDR1 and CDR2 sequences are SGHAT and FQNNGV. In nucleotides, the CDR3 is TGTGCCAGCAGCTTAGATCGGGGATCCCATGAGCAGTTCTTC. This gives the protein CASSLDRGSHEQFF. Supplemented by reference TRBV11-2 and TRBJ2-1, the full variable domain reads EAGVAQSPRYKIIEKRQSVAFWCNPISGHATLYWYQQILGQGPKLLIQFQNNGVVDDSQLPKDRFSAERLKGVDSTLKIQPAKLEDSAVYLCASSLDRGSHEQFFGPGTRLTVL.

The chain employs TRBV21-1 and TRBJ2-7; the DNA was not compared with TRBD1, the D call given in the table. TRBV21-1 counts as a pseudogene. The CDR3 contains 15 residues. CDR3 coding DNA: TGTGCCAGCAGTACAGGACTTTCGAGCTCCTACGAGCAGTACTTC. The encoded protein is CASSTGLSSSYEQYF.

This chain uses TRBV29-1 with TRBJ1-1; the D is unclear. CDR3 length: 12 residues. In germline, CDR1 is SQVTM, CDR2 ANQGSEA. V dropped 7 bases and J dropped 0 bases, with 9 bases sitting between them. CDR3 region: CSATTVNTEAFF. CDR3 DNA: TGCAGCGCTACGACGGTGAACACTGAAGCTTTCTTT.

This chain connects TRBV5-1 to TRBJ2-7, with a tentative D call TRBD1 (6 bases). The CDR3 consists of 12 residues. V lost 3 bases to trimming and J lost 5 bases, with 9 bases between them. Germline lookup yields CDR1 SGHRS and CDR2 YFSETQ. This chain's CDR3 is CASSWQGNEQYF. Written as DNA, the CDR3 is TGCGCCAGCAGCTGGCAGGGGAACGAGCAGTACTTC.

V usage is TRBV19 and J usage is TRBJ2-2; the match to TRBD2 covers 7 bases. Per germline, CDR1 LNHDA and CDR2 SQIVND (reference sequence). There are 15 residues in the CDR3. V was clipped by 1 base and J by 6 bases; unmatched bases: 5. CDR3 region: CASSIAGGIPGELFF. DNA of the CDR3: TGTGCCAGTAGTATAGCGGGAGGTATACCCGGGGAGCTGTTTTTT.

The chain carries TRBV7-3 and TRBJ2-2; D is perhaps TRBD2 (5 bases). Germline V gives CDR1 SGHTA, CDR2 FQGTGA. The CDR3 extends over 14 amino acids. Trimming stripped 1 base from V and 7 bases from J, with 10 bases between. The CDR3 sequence: CASSLRGLGGELFF. CDR3 nucleotides: TGTGCCAGCAGCTTAAGAGGGTTAGGCGGGGAGCTGTTTTTT.

In regard to this clonotype: A read error is possible here, since a much larger clone lies one base away. V and J are TRBV2 and TRBJ1-4; D gene unclear. Looked up from germline, CDR1 is SNHLY and CDR2 is FYNNEI. The CDR3 extends over 11 amino acids. Here the CDR3 DNA reads TGTGCTTCGGGCAGTGGTGAAAAACTGTTTTTT. It translates to CASGSGEKLFF.

The CDR3 loop reads CASSPVEGGLRMNTEAFF. For the CDR3, the DNA is TGTGCCAGCAGCCCCGTCGAAGGGGGGCTAAGAATGAACACTGAAGCTTTCTTT. The V gene is TRBV13, the J gene TRBJ1-1, with D perhaps matching TRBD1 (6 bases). CDR3 length equals 18 residues. The germline V and J ends were trimmed by 5 bases and 0 bases, with 22 bases remaining between them. Germline CDR1 reads PRHDT; CDR2 reads FYEKMQ (reference sequence).

This clonotype has just a few counts. This chain uses TRBV29-1 with TRBJ2-2, with D possibly being TRBD1 or TRBD2 (6 bases each). Deletions cut 5 bases from V and 4 bases from J, with 14 bases between. The CDR3 runs to 14 residues. CDR1 and CDR2 from the germline V gene are SQVTM and ANQGSEA. This CDR3 reads CSVWGAEATGELFF. CDR3 DNA: TGCAGCGTTTGGGGGGCAGAGGCCACCGGGGAGCTGTTTTTT.

This clonotype was picked up a small number of times. The rearrangement links TRBV29-1 to TRBJ1-2; the D gene is possibly TRBD1 (5 bases). This CDR3 is built from 13 residues. Trimming took off 0 bases at V and 4 bases at J, with 9 bases between the two ends. CDR1 is SQVTM, CDR2 ANQGSEA, per germline. CDR3 sequence: CSVEDLTVYGYTF. The CDR3 bases are TGCAGCGTTGAAGATCTGACAGTCTATGGCTACACCTTC.

A word on this clonotype: This clone may be a read error of a much larger clone one base away. V usage is TRBV20-1 and J usage is TRBJ2-1; no firm D call. V lost 4 bases to trimming and J lost 8 bases, with 18 bases between them. The CDR3 length is 14 residues. Germline CDR1 and CDR2: DFQATT and SNEGSKA (reference sequence). Here the CDR3 reads CSAKSVPRTYEQFF. The CDR3 DNA sequence: TGCAGTGCTAAAAGCGTGCCTAGGACGTATGAGCAGTTCTTC.

The chain is built from TRBV20-1 and TRBJ1-1; D remains ambiguous. Germline V gene lookup returns CDR1 DFQATT and CDR2 SNEGSKA (reference sequence). The V end lost 8 bases, the J end lost 4 bases, and 17 bases lay between the germline ends. The CDR3 is 13 residues long. This CDR3 reads CSTHSFRGTEAFF. For the CDR3, the DNA is TGCAGTACCCACTCCTTTCGTGGCACTGAAGCTTTCTTT.

The sample holds a few counts of this clonotype. The chain is built from TRBV5-6 and TRBJ2-2, with 10 bases lining up with TRBD2. The CDR3 has 15 amino acids. Germline V gene lookup returns CDR1 SGHDT and CDR2 YYEEEE. V lost 4 bases to trimming and J lost 4 bases; unmatched junction nucleotides: 4. The CDR3 spells CASSNLAGVTGELFF. The CDR3 DNA reads as TGTGCCAGCAGCAACCTAGCGGGGGTCACCGGGGAGCTGTTTTTT. Supplemented by reference TRBV5-6 and TRBJ2-2, the full variable domain reads DAGVTQSPTHLIKTRGQQVTLRCSPKSGHDTVSWYQQALGQGPQFIFQYYEEEERQRGNFPDRFSGHQFPNYSSELNVNALLLGDSALYLCASSNLAGVTGELFFGEGSRLTVL.

This clonotype was found a few times. V gene TRBV6-6 combines with J gene TRBJ1-1; D perhaps matches TRBD1 (5 bases). Germline loops: CDR1 MNHNY, CDR2 SVGAGI (reference sequence). CDR3 length equals 14 residues. V shed 5 bases and J shed 11 bases, with 21 bases lying between them. This chain's CDR3 is CASSRDRIPPSAFF. CDR3 DNA: TGTGCCAGCAGTCGGGACCGAATCCCCCCTTCGGCTTTCTTT.

This clonotype was counted between two and nine times. V is TRBV12-5 and J is TRBJ1-1, with 9 bases fitting TRBD1. There are 16 residues in the CDR3. Germline CDR1 is LGHNT and CDR2 is FRNRAP. The J segment lost 4 bases and the V segment lost 5 bases, leaving 11 bases of the junction unmatched. For the CDR3, the DNA is TGTGCTAGTGGTCCCCAGACAGGGGGAAGCTTCACTGAAGCTTTCTTT. This encodes CASGPQTGGSFTEAFF.

Worth noting for this clonotype: Possible read error: a much larger clone is one base away. The rearrangement uses TRBV29-1 and TRBJ1-2, with TRBD1 as a possible D gene (5 bases). CDR3 size: 11 residues. Germline CDR1 and CDR2: SQVTM and ANQGSEA. CDR3 DNA sequence: TGCAGCGGTGGGACGGCCTATGACTACACCTTC. Translated: CSGGTAYDYTF.

The chain recombines TRBV5-1 with TRBJ2-2, with TRBD1 matching 7 bases. The CDR3 is 15 residues long. CDR1 is SGHRS and CDR2 is YFSETQ in the germline V gene. V shed 3 bases and J 5 bases; nucleotides not matched to a gene: 7. CDR3 amino acids: CASSYSRQGTGELFF. The CDR3 DNA reads as TGCGCCAGCAGCTACTCCAGACAGGGAACCGGGGAGCTGTTTTTT.

J is TRBJ1-5 and V is TRBV3-1; D perhaps matches TRBD1 (5 bases). The V end was cut by 0 bases, the J end by 5 bases, with 11 bases between. The CDR3 is 15 amino acids. Germline V gene lookup returns CDR1 LGHDT and CDR2 YNNKEL (reference sequence). This CDR3 is CASSQDLTAYQPQHF. The CDR3 bases are TGTGCCAGCAGCCAAGATCTGACAGCCTATCAGCCCCAGCATTTT.

In its sample, this clonotype was seen once. The rearrangement joins TRBV6-2 or TRBV6-3 to TRBJ1-5; 7 bases are a match to TRBD1. The V and J ends lost 2 bases and 0 bases, in that order; junction bases with no gene match: 4. The germline V gene has CDR1 MNHEY and CDR2 SVGEGT. The CDR3 sequence is 16 residues long. CDR3 loop: CASSYRGQYSNQPQHF. CDR3 DNA sequence: TGTGCCAGCAGTTACCGGGGACAGTATAGCAATCAGCCCCAGCATTTT.

The chain joins TRBV5-6 to TRBJ1-3; D is ambiguous. V was trimmed by 4 bases and J by 3 bases, leaving 14 bases between them. The V gene's germline CDR1 is SGHDT and CDR2 YYEEEE. The CDR3 contains 15 residues. This CDR3 is CASSRGPDLGNTIYF. In nucleotides, the CDR3 is TGTGCCAGCAGCCGTGGACCGGACCTTGGAAACACCATATATTTT. Looking up the rest from reference TRBV5-6 and TRBJ1-3 gives the full variable domain: DAGVTQSPTHLIKTRGQQVTLRCSPKSGHDTVSWYQQALGQGPQFIFQYYEEEERQRGNFPDRFSGHQFPNYSSELNVNALLLGDSALYLCASSRGPDLGNTIYFGEGSWLTVV.

There are a few counts of this clonotype. This rearrangement joins TRBV2 to TRBJ1-1, with TRBD1 matching over 9 bases. V trimming: 8 bases; J trimming: 4 bases; junction bases outside the gene matches: 2. The CDR3 extends over 12 amino acids. The V gene's germline CDR1 is SNHLY and CDR2 FYNNEI. Here the CDR3 reads CASRQGGTEAFF. CDR3 DNA sequence: TGTGCCAGCCGACAGGGGGGCACTGAAGCTTTCTTT.

Of note for this clonotype: A much larger clone is a single base away; this may be a read error. This chain joins TRBV6-5 and TRBJ2-2; TRBD1 matches 9 bases. Germline lookup yields CDR1 MNHEY and CDR2 SVGAGI. The CDR3 is made up of 15 amino acids. The CDR3 reads CSSSFDRGGTGELFF. The CDR3 DNA is TGTTCCAGCAGTTTCGACAGGGGGGGCACCGGGGAGCTGTTTTTT.

This clonotype has a count of ten or more. The genes are TRBV10-3 and TRBJ2-3; D uncertain. The CDR3 loop spans 15 amino acids. Per germline, CDR1 ENHRY and CDR2 SYGVKD. The V end lost 0 bases, the J end lost 1 base, and 8 bases lay between the germline ends. The chain's CDR3 is CAISESNSRTDTQYF. The DNA of the CDR3 is TGTGCCATCAGTGAGTCGAATTCCCGCACAGATACGCAGTATTTT.

This clonotype was observed a few times. The rearrangement joins TRBV7-2 to TRBJ2-2; no clear D. The V gene's germline CDR1 is SGHTA and CDR2 FQGNSA. This CDR3 spans 16 amino acids. Trimming stripped 1 base from V and 5 bases from J, with 14 bases between. The CDR3 DNA is TGTGCCAGCAGCTTAGAAATTAGACCGAGGACCGGGGAGCTGTTTTTT. It encodes CASSLEIRPRTGELFF.

This clonotype was observed a few times. The rearrangement links TRBV7-9 to TRBJ2-1; the D is unclear. Per the germline V gene, CDR1 is SEHNR and CDR2 is FQNEAQ (reference sequence). V gave up 5 bases and J gave up 7 bases, with 15 bases separating them. This CDR3 contains 14 residues. In DNA form, the CDR3 reads TGTGCCAGCAGCCCACCCGGCGGAGCTAATGAGCAGTTCTTC. Translated: CASSPPGGANEQFF.

V usage is TRBV5-1 and J usage is TRBJ1-2; no clear D. CDR3 length: 13 residues. Germline V CDR1 and CDR2: SGHRS, YFSETQ. The V end was cut by 4 bases, the J end by 6 bases, with 13 bases between. The CDR3 DNA reads TGCGCCAGCAGCCCCCGGACGGCGGATGGCTACACCTTC. The encoded protein is CASSPRTADGYTF.

The V and J genes are TRBV10-2 and TRBJ1-5; perhaps TRBD1 as D (6 bases). V lost 8 bases and J lost 7, with 15 bases in between. The germline CDR1 and CDR2 sequences are WSHSY and SAAADI. This CDR3 is 13 amino acids long. The CDR3 region is CASGQFGGQPQHF. The DNA of the CDR3 is TGCGCCAGCGGGCAGTTTGGGGGCCAGCCCCAGCATTTT.

There are a few counts of this clonotype. The V gene is TRBV10-3, the J gene TRBJ2-2; D gene unclear. The V gene's germline CDR1 is ENHRY and CDR2 SYGVKD. The CDR3 length is 14 residues. Trimming left V 4 bases short and J 6 bases short, with 12 bases between. The CDR3 sequence: CAISAASSAGELFF. The CDR3 coding sequence is TGTGCCATCAGTGCGGCCAGCTCAGCCGGGGAGCTGTTTTTT.